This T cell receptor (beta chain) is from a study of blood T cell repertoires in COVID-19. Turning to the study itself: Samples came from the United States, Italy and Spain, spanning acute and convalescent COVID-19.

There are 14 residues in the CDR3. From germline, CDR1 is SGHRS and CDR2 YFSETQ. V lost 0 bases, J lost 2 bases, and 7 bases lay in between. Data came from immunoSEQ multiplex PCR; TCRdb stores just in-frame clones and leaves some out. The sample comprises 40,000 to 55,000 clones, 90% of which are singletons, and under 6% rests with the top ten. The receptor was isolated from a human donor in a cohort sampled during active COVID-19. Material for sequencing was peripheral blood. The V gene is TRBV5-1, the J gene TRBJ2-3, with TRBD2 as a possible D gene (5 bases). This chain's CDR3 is CASSLGGNTDTQYF. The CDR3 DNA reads TGCGCCAGCAGCTTGGGAGGGAACACAGATACGCAGTATTTT. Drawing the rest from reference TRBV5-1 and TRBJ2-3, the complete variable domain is KAGVTQTPRYLIKTRGQQVTLSCSPISGHRSVSWYQQTPGQGLQFLFEYFSETQRNKGNFPGRFSGRQFSNSRSEMNVSTLELGDSALYLCASSLGGNTDTQYFGPGTRLTVL.